Below are 4 T cell receptor beta chains sequenced from a single sample in a study of cytomegalovirus exposure and HLA in healthy donors. Primers for the PCR totalled 60 Vbeta and 13 Jbeta. Sequencing used immunoSEQ multiplex PCR; TCRdb keeps in-frame clones, though not all of them. The data contain about 190,000 clones, 70% to 75% of them seen just once; the ten biggest clones take up 4.5% to 5.5%. Sequences were obtained from PBMCs. These receptors were obtained from a man aged 30 to 39 in good health and CMV-seropositive.

This clone was found a few times. The genes are TRBV7-9 and TRBJ2-3, with 7 bases identical to TRBD2. With 5 bases clipped from V and 1 base from J, the junction kept 12 bases outside the gene matches. This CDR3 spans 17 amino acids. Germline CDR1 SEHNR, CDR2 FQNEAQ (reference sequence). The CDR3 DNA reads as TGTGCCAGCAGCCCCCCAGGGTCTAGCGGACGCACAGATACGCAGTATTTT. It codes for CASSPPGSSGRTDTQYF.

The CDR3 nucleotides are TGCGCCAGCAGTCACCCCAGGGTTTCCTACGAGCAGTACTTC. Translating it yields CASSHPRVSYEQYF. V usage is TRBV23-1 and J usage is TRBJ2-7; weak D call: TRBD1 (5 bases). TRBV23-1 is an ORF, and what it does is uncertain. The length of the CDR3 is 14 residues. Trimming took off 3 bases at V and 1 base at J, with 10 bases between the two ends.

This clone was seen once. This rearrangement joins TRBV28 to TRBJ1-5; D perhaps matches TRBD1 (5 bases). The CDR3 is made up of 19 amino acids. The germline CDR1 and CDR2 sequences are MDHEN and SYDVKM. The V end was cut by 3 bases, the J end by 5 bases, with 26 bases between. In DNA form, the CDR3 reads TGTGCCAGCAGTTTGGGGCTAGGGGATCGACGCAGGTATGATCAGCCCCAGCATTTT. It yields the protein CASSLGLGDRRRYDQPQHF.

V and J are TRBV30 and TRBJ2-5, with 9 bases fitting TRBD2. CDR1 is GTSNPN, CDR2 SVGIG, per germline (reference sequence). Trimming cost V 0 bases and J 1 base; bases outside gene matches: 6. The CDR3 is 16 residues long. In nucleotides, the CDR3 is TGTGCCTGGAGTGTATTTCTAGCGGGAACCCAAGAGACCCAGTACTTC. It translates to CAWSVFLAGTQETQYF.